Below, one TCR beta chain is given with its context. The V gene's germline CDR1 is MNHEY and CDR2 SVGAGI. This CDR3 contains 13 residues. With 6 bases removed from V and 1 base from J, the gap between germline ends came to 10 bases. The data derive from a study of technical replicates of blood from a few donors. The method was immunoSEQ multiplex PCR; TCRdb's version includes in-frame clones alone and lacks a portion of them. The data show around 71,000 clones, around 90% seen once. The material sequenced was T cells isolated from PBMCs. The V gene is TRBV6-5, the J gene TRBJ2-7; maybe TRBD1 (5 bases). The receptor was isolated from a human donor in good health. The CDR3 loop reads CASSSRVSYEQYF. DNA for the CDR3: TGTGCCAGCAGCTCCAGGGTTTCCTACGAGCAGTACTTC.